One sample yielded the 19 T cell receptor beta chains listed below, sequenced in a study of blood T cell repertoires in COVID-19. Libraries were prepared by immunoSEQ multiplex PCR; TCRdb keeps only in-frame clonotypes and omits some of them. The profile shows around 40,000 clones, 79% of them singletons. Source material: peripheral blood. The source of these receptors is a man aged 65 to 85 with acute or convalescent COVID-19.

The V and J genes are TRBV11-3 and TRBJ2-3, with 7 bases identical to TRBD1. The CDR3 covers 14 residues. V dropped 2 bases and J dropped 3; count of bases not matched to a gene: 2. From germline, CDR1 is SGHNT and CDR2 YENEEA. The DNA of the CDR3 is TGTGCCAGCAGCTTAAACAGGGGAACAGATACGCAGTATTTT. It yields the protein CASSLNRGTDTQYF.

This chain joins TRBV27 and TRBJ1-2, with unresolved D. The CDR3 has 13 residues. The germline gives CDR1 MNHEY, CDR2 SMNVEV (reference sequence). The germline V and J ends were trimmed by 4 bases and 2 bases, with 8 bases remaining between them. CDR3 region: CASSYTENYGYTF. The CDR3 bases are TGTGCCAGCAGTTATACAGAAAACTATGGCTACACCTTC.

J is TRBJ1-6 and V is TRBV5-1; 9 nucleotides align to TRBD1. J gave up 3 bases and V 4 bases, and 2 bases lay outside the gene matches. Germline loops: CDR1 SGHRS, CDR2 YFSETQ. CDR3 length: 15 residues. The CDR3 region is CASSPDRGYNSPLHF. CDR3 nucleotide sequence: TGCGCCAGCAGCCCGGACAGGGGCTATAATTCACCCCTCCACTTT.

The chain links TRBV4-1 to TRBJ2-2; tentative D call: TRBD1 (6 bases). Germline V gene sequence: CDR1 MGHRA, CDR2 YSYEKL. CDR3 size: 16 residues. V lost 0 bases, J lost 2 bases, and 10 bases lay in between. In DNA, the CDR3 is TGCGCCAGCAGCCAAGATGCAGGGGCAAACACCGGGGAGCTGTTTTTT. Translated: CASSQDAGANTGELFF.

A single count supports this clone. The chain couples TRBV5-1 to TRBJ2-1; D not resolved. V lost 4 bases to trimming and J lost 6 bases, with 11 bases between them. CDR1 is SGHRS and CDR2 is YFSETQ in the germline V gene. The CDR3 sequence is 13 residues long. CDR3 sequence: CASSASRINEQFF. DNA for the CDR3: TGCGCCAGCAGCGCCTCTAGAATCAATGAGCAGTTCTTC.

V usage is TRBV20-1 and J usage is TRBJ2-2, with 7 nucleotides matching TRBD1. V gave up 3 bases and J gave up 2 bases; unmatched junction bases: 6. Germline V gene data show CDR1 as DFQATT and CDR2 as SNEGSKA (reference sequence). The CDR3 runs to 15 residues. CDR3 residues: CSASWDRSNTGELFF. The CDR3 region has the DNA TGCAGTGCTAGTTGGGACAGATCTAACACCGGGGAGCTGTTTTTT.

The gene calls are TRBV6-5 and TRBJ2-3; tentatively, D is TRBD2 (6 bases). Germline V CDR1 and CDR2: MNHEY, SVGAGI. The CDR3 is 13 residues long. Trimming took 6 bases from V and 2 from J, leaving 9 bases between them. The CDR3 DNA reads TGTGCCAGCAGCAGACTAGACACAGATACGCAGTATTTT. Amino acids: CASSRLDTDTQYF.

The chain uses TRBV5-1 and TRBJ2-2, with 15 bases that match TRBD2. The CDR3 is made up of 17 amino acids. The V gene's germline CDR1 is SGHRS and CDR2 YFSETQ. V lost 4 bases and J lost 1; bases outside the gene matches: 2. The chain's CDR3 is CASSGGLAGGNTGELFF. The CDR3 DNA is TGCGCCAGCAGCGGGGGACTAGCGGGAGGGAACACCGGGGAGCTGTTTTTT.

The chain joins TRBV13 to TRBJ1-1; TRBD1 matches at 7 bases. J lost 4 bases, V lost 3 bases, and 5 bases had no gene match. The CDR3 is 14 residues long. Germline V lookup: CDR1 PRHDT, CDR2 FYEKMQ (reference sequence). CDR3 in amino acids: CASSLGQTLTEAFF. Written as DNA, the CDR3 is TGTGCCAGCAGCTTGGGACAGACCCTCACTGAAGCTTTCTTT.

As regards this clone: At one end, the junction sequence differs from germline, possibly due to a read error. The chain has TRBV5-4 and TRBJ2-7; D possibly corresponds to TRBD2 (5 bases). Germline V CDR1 and CDR2: SGHNT, YYREEE (reference sequence). The CDR3 runs 11 residues. In DNA form, the CDR3 reads TGTGCCAGCACCGAGGGCCCCGTTTGGGACTTC. It encodes CASTEGPVWDF.

The chain uses TRBV9 and TRBJ2-1; TRBD2 agrees at 14 bases. With 6 bases clipped from V and 7 bases from J, the junction kept 9 bases outside the gene matches. The V gene's germline CDR1 is SGDLS and CDR2 YYNGEE. The length of the CDR3 is 16 residues. In DNA, the CDR3 is TGTGCCAGCACCCCGGGGGGGACTAGCGGGAGTAATGAGCAGTTCTTC. As protein: CASTPGGTSGSNEQFF.

The genes are TRBV18 and TRBJ2-3, with 9 positions matching TRBD1. The CDR3 runs 17 residues. Per germline, CDR1 KGHSH and CDR2 LQKENI. Trimming at V came to 0 bases and at J to 6 bases, leaving 10 bases not matched to a gene. The CDR3 nucleotides read TGTGCCAGCTCACCACCCTACCGGGACAGGGTACGGGATACGCAGTATTTT. Translating gives CASSPPYRDRVRDTQYF.

The V call is TRBV20-1, the J call TRBJ2-2; D remains unclear. The ends were cut back, 3 bases at V and 3 bases at J, with 11 bases in the middle. Germline V gene lookup returns CDR1 DFQATT and CDR2 SNEGSKA (reference sequence). The CDR3 is 14 amino acids. CDR3 loop: CSASETAYTGELFF. In DNA form, the CDR3 reads TGCAGTGCTAGTGAAACCGCGTACACCGGGGAGCTGTTTTTT.

A few counts support this clone. The V call is TRBV18, the J call TRBJ2-7; 7 bases fit TRBD2. The germline V gene has CDR1 KGHSH and CDR2 LQKENI. V lost 2 bases to trimming and J lost 5 bases; unmatched junction nucleotides: 3. The CDR3 has 13 residues. The CDR3 sequence: CASSPSAGDEQYF. The CDR3 DNA reads as TGTGCCAGCTCACCAAGCGCGGGGGACGAGCAGTACTTC.

The CDR3 region is CASSQDPTAQGSGYTF. CDR3 DNA: TGCGCCAGCAGCCAAGACCCCACTGCCCAGGGGAGTGGCTACACCTTC. J is TRBJ1-2 and V is TRBV4-1; a possible D gene is TRBD1 (6 bases). The CDR3 runs 16 residues. Trimming cost V 0 bases and J 7 bases, with 18 bases left between them. Germline V lookup: CDR1 MGHRA, CDR2 YSYEKL.

V gene TRBV5-4 combines with J gene TRBJ2-5, with D possibly being TRBD2 (5 bases). The germline V gene encodes CDR1 SGHNT and CDR2 YYREEE (reference sequence). The ends were cut back, 3 bases at V and 5 bases at J, with 5 bases in the middle. This CDR3 region has 11 residues. CDR3 coding DNA: TGTGCCAGCAGCTGGGAGGAGACCCAGTACTTC. Translating it yields CASSWEETQYF.

V usage is TRBV27 and J usage is TRBJ2-1; TRBD2 matches at 8 bases. CDR3 length equals 16 residues. Germline V gene lookup returns CDR1 MNHEY and CDR2 SMNVEV (reference sequence). V lost 1 base to trimming and J lost 4 bases; unmatched junction nucleotides: 6. CDR3 nucleotide sequence: TGTGCCAGCAGTTTATTTAGCGGGACCCCTTACAATGAGCAGTTCTTC. It is translated as CASSLFSGTPYNEQFF.

The J gene is TRBJ1-1, the V gene TRBV19, with 8 bases lining up with TRBD1. V lost 4 bases, J lost 5 bases, and 12 bases stayed unmatched. Germline CDR1 LNHDA, CDR2 SQIVND (reference sequence). The CDR3 is 16 amino acids. DNA for the CDR3: TGTGCCAGTAGTACTCGACAGGGGAGGGTGGGAACTGAAGCTTTCTTT. Its protein is CASSTRQGRVGTEAFF.

This clone is classed as large. The V call is TRBV6-5, the J call TRBJ2-3; a possible D gene is TRBD2 (6 bases). Germline loops: CDR1 MNHEY, CDR2 SVGAGI. This CDR3 contains 16 residues. V lost 4 bases to trimming and J lost 1 base, with 15 bases between them. CDR3: CASSSYGGGGTDTQYF. DNA of the CDR3: TGTGCCAGCAGTTCCTACGGTGGCGGGGGCACAGATACGCAGTATTTT.